The clone carrying this T cell receptor (beta chain) was observed a few times. Germline assignment: CDR1 SGHTA and CDR2 FQGNSA. With 2 bases clipped from V and 7 bases from J, the junction kept 6 bases outside the gene matches. The CDR3 consists of 15 residues. The sample belongs to a study of blood T cells in healthy people across ages. Next came a second PCR, run for about 6 to 12 cycles, which used a sample-barcoded 5' primer along with a J-beta primer mix. Using its own MiXCR run on the 5' RACE reads, TCRdb lists one record per CDR3 protein. The table lists 1.5 million to 2 million distinct CDR3 sequences, approximately 40% of them singletons. Total RNA was extracted at no less than 6 micrograms per sample.

The genes are TRBV7-2 and TRBJ2-3; 10 positions match TRBD2. Sample: blood. The sequence derives from a human donor in good health. CDR3 DNA: TGTGCCAGCAGCTTACCTAGCGGGGGTTCATATACGCAGTATTTT. Translating gives CASSLPSGGSYTQYF.